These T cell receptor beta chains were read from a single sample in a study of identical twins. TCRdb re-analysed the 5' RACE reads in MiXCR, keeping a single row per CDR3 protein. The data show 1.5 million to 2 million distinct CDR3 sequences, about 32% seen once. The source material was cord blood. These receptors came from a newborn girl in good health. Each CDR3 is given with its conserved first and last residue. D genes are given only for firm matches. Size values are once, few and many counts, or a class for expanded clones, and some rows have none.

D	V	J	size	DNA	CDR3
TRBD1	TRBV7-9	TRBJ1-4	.	TGTGCCAGCGGAGACAGGGACTTTAATGAAAAACTGTTTTTT	CASGDRDFNEKLFF
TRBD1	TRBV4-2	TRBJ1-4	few	TGTGCCAGCAGCCAGCCGGGACAGGGGTTTGAAAAACTGTTTTTT	CASSQPGQGFEKLFF
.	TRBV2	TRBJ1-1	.	TGTGCCAGCGCGGCGGCCCCATCAGGGGTAGGGACTGAAGCTTTCTTT	CASAAAPSGVGTEAFF
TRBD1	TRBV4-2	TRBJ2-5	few	TGTGCCAGCAGCCAAGATGGCAGGGGGAAGGAGACCCAGTACTTC	CASSQDGRGKETQYF
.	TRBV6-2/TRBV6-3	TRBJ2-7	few	TGTGCCAGCAGTTACTCGAGAGTGCTAGTCTACGAGCAGTACTTC	CASSYSRVLVYEQYF
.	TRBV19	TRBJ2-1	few	TGTGCCAGTGGGATTCGGGGAATCAAGTTCTTC	CASGIRGIKFF
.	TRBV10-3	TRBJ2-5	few	TGTGCCATCAGTGACCCGCGACTAGGAATAAAGAACGAGACCCAGTACTTC	CAISDPRLGIKNETQYF
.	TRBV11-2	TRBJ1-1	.	TGTGCCAGCAGCCGAGGGGTGTTGAACACTGAAGCTTTCTTT	CASSRGVLNTEAFF
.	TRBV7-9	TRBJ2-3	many	TGCGCCAGCAGCAGCCGCGGTACGCAGTATTTT	CASSSRGTQYF
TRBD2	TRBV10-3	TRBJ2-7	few	TGTGCCATCAGTGATCTAGGGACTAGAAATAGCGAGCAGTACTTC	CAISDLGTRNSEQYF
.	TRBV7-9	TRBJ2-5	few	TGTGCCAGCAGCTTAGTTCTAGGGCAAGAGACCCAGTACTTC	CASSLVLGQETQYF
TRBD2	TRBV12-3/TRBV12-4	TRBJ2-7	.	TGTGCCAGCCGGAGGGAGCGGGAGGTGTGGGAGCAGTACTTC	CASRREREVWEQYF
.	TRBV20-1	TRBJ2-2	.	TGCAGTGCTCCATCCGGGGCTCTGCACACCGGGGAGCTGTTTTTT	CSAPSGALHTGELFF
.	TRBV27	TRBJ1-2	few	TGTGCCAGCAGCCGAAACTCCCTCTATGGCTACACCTTC	CASSRNSLYGYTF
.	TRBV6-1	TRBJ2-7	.	TGTGCCAGCCGATTGGGACCGTTGATCTCCTACGTGCAGTACTTC	CASRLGPLISYVQYF
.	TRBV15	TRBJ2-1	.	TGTGCCACCAGCAGAGTACGTATAGTCCTCTCCTACAATGAGCAGTTCTTC	CATSRVRIVLSYNEQFF
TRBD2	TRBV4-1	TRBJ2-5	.	TGCGCCAGCAGCCTTCAGGGAGGGCCTCAAGAGACCCAGTACTTC	CASSLQGGPQETQYF
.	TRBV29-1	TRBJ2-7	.	TGCAGCGTTGAAGATCCAAGGGGGGGAGCCTACGAGCAGTACTTC	CSVEDPRGGAYEQYF
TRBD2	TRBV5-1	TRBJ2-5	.	TGCGCCAGCAGCTCCCTAGCGGGAGTCTTCGATGAGCAGTACTTC	CASSSLAGVFDEQYF
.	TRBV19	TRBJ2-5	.	TGTGCCAGTAGTACCCGGACGGGTGAGCAGTACTTC	CASSTRTGEQYF
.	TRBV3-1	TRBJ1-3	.	TGTGCCAGCAGCCAAGGGCAGTCCGGTGGAAACACCATATATTTT	CASSQGQSGGNTIYF
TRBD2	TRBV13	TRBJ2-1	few	TGTGCCAGCACCCTAGGCGAGACTAGCTCCTACAATGGGCAGTTCTTC	CASTLGETSSYNGQFF
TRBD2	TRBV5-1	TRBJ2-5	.	TGCGCCAGCAGCTTGGGACTAGCGGGAGTGAAAGAGACCCAGTACTTC	CASSLGLAGVKETQYF
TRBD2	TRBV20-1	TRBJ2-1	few	TGCAGTGCTAGAGATTTCGGACTAGCGGGAGGGCCTGGCTCCTACAATGAGCAGTTCTTC	CSARDFGLAGGPGSYNEQFF
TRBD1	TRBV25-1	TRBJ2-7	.	TGTGCCAGCAGTTCAGGGACAGCGAGCTCCTACAATGAGCAGTACTTC	CASSSGTASSYNEQYF
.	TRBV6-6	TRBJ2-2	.	TGTGCCAGCAGTTATTCGTTCGGGACGGACACCGGGGAGCTGTTTTTT	CASSYSFGTDTGELFF
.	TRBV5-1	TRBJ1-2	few	TGCGCCAGCAGCCCGCGGGGGCGCGTTGGCTACACCTTC	CASSPRGRVGYTF
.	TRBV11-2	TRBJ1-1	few	TGTGCCAGCAGCTTAGTGCTGGGCATGAACACTGAAGCTTTCTTT	CASSLVLGMNTEAFF
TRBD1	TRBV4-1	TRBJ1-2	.	TGCGCCAGCAGCCAACCGTCGGGGGACAGGGTCGGCTACACCTTC	CASSQPSGDRVGYTF
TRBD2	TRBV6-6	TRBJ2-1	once	TGTGCCAGCAGTTACTCACCTAGCGGGGGGGAAGAGCAGTTCTTC	CASSYSPSGGEEQFF
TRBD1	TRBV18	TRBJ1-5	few	TGTGCCAGCTCGCCCCGGGCCCACAGGGGGGACAATCAGCCCCAGCATTTT	CASSPRAHRGDNQPQHF
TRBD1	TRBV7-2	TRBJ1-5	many	TGTGCCAGCAGCTCCCAGGGGGATCAGCCCCAGCATTTT	CASSSQGDQPQHF
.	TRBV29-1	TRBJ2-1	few	TGCAGCGTTGAAACTGGGGGCCACAATGAGCAGTTCTTC	CSVETGGHNEQFF
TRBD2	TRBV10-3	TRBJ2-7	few	TGTGCCATCAGTGAGTCCCCCGCTAGCGGGGGCTACGAGCAGTACTTC	CAISESPASGGYEQYF
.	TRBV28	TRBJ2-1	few	TGTGCCAGCAGTCAAATTCCCAATGAGCAGTTCTTC	CASSQIPNEQFF
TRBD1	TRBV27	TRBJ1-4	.	TGTGCCAGCAGACTACCTAACAGGGGAGCTAATGAAAAACTGTTTTTT	CASRLPNRGANEKLFF
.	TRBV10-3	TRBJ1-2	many	TGTGCCATCGGGGACGGATATGGCTACACCTTC	CAIGDGYGYTF
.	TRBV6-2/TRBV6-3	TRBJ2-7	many	TGTGCCAGCAGTTACTCAACCGGGACACCCTCCTACGAGCAGTACTTC	CASSYSTGTPSYEQYF
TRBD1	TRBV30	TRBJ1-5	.	TGTGCCTGGAGCAGGGGGGTTAATCAGCCCCAGCATTTT	CAWSRGVNQPQHF
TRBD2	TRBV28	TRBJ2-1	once	TGTGCCAGCAGGCCACTTAGCGGGAGGGTTCCCAGTGAGCAGTTCTTC	CASRPLSGRVPSEQFF
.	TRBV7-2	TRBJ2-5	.	TGTGCCAGCAGCTCCCGTGGAGGGCTCCAAGAGACCCAGTACTTC	CASSSRGGLQETQYF
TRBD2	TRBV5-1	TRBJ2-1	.	TGCGCCAGCAGCTCGGCGGGACTAGCGGGGGGCTCCTACAATGAGCAGTTCTTC	CASSSAGLAGGSYNEQFF
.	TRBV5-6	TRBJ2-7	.	TGTGCCAGCAGCTTCCCGGAGCCCAACTACGAGCAGTACTTC	CASSFPEPNYEQYF
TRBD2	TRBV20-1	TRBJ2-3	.	TGCAGTGCTAGTGGAGCGGGGCCTAGCACAGATACGCAGTATTTT	CSASGAGPSTDTQYF
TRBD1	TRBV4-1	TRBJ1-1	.	TGCGCCAGTAGCCACAGGGGGCAGAACACTGAAGCTTTCTTT	CASSHRGQNTEAFF
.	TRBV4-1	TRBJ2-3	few	TGCGCCAGCAGCCAAGAGTTAGGGAATACGCAGTATTTT	CASSQELGNTQYF
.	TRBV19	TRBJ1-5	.	TGTGCCAGTAGTATTGCAGGGATCGACTTGATAAGCAATCAGCCCCAGCATTTT	CASSIAGIDLISNQPQHF
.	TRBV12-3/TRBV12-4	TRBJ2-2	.	TGTGCCAGCAGCCCAGGGATTACCGGGGAGCTGTTTTTT	CASSPGITGELFF
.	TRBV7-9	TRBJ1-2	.	TGTGCCAGCAGCTTAGACTGGAATGGCTACACCTTC	CASSLDWNGYTF
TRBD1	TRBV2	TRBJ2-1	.	TGTGCCGGCAGTACAGACAGGGAGTGGGACAATGAGCAGTTCTTC	CAGSTDREWDNEQFF
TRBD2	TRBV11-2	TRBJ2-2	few	TGTGCCAGCAGCTCAGTACTAGCGGGGAACACCGGGGAGCTGTTTTTT	CASSSVLAGNTGELFF
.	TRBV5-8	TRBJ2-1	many	TGTGCCAGCAGCTTGGATCCGTTGTGGAGTGATGAGCAGTTCTTC	CASSLDPLWSDEQFF
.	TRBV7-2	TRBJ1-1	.	TGTGCCAGCAGCTTAGCTCCCGGTAGGGGGGGCGAAAGGAAAATGAACACTGAAGCTTTCTTT	CASSLAPGRGGERKMNTEAFF
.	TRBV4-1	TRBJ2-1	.	TGCACCAGCAGCCAAGCCCATTTCAGTGAGCAGTTCTTC	CTSSQAHFSEQFF
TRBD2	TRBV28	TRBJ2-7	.	TGTGCCAGCAGCTCACTAGCGTACGACGGTGAGCAGTACTTC	CASSSLAYDGEQYF
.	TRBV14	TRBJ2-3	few	TGTGCCAGCGGACCCACCACAGATACGCAGTATTTT	CASGPTTDTQYF
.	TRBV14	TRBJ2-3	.	TGTGCCAGCAGCCAAGACCCGACGTGGGTTGCAGATACGCAGTATTTT	CASSQDPTWVADTQYF